This record covers a single T cell receptor beta chain. Its specificity is unknown. These data are taken from a study of blood T cells in healthy people across ages. Combining a sample-barcoded 5' primer with a J-beta primer mix, a second PCR ran for 7 to 11 cycles. The template-switch adaptor was a 5' adaptor with 12 random nucleotides. It tagged each cDNA molecule. TCRdb re-called the 5' RACE reads through MiXCR, storing one row per CDR3 protein. This repertoire shows roughly 790,000 distinct CDR3 sequences, 35% to 45% found once; its top ten account for more than 20%. The length of the CDR3 is 17 residues. Germline V lookup: CDR1 MNHNS, CDR2 SASEGT. Trimming cost V 2 bases and J 5 bases, with 19 bases left between them. Study observations and caveats: Among T cells, TCR beta diversity per million cells dropped roughly linearly as age rose.

Material for sequencing was blood. The chain is built from TRBV6-1 and TRBJ2-1; D is perhaps TRBD1 or TRBD2 (5 bases each). The sequence was obtained from a woman aged 55-69 years in good health. The CDR3 here is CASSELGTGLHNNEQFF. The CDR3 DNA reads as TGTGCCAGCAGTGAACTGGGGACGGGGCTTCACAACAATGAGCAGTTCTTC.